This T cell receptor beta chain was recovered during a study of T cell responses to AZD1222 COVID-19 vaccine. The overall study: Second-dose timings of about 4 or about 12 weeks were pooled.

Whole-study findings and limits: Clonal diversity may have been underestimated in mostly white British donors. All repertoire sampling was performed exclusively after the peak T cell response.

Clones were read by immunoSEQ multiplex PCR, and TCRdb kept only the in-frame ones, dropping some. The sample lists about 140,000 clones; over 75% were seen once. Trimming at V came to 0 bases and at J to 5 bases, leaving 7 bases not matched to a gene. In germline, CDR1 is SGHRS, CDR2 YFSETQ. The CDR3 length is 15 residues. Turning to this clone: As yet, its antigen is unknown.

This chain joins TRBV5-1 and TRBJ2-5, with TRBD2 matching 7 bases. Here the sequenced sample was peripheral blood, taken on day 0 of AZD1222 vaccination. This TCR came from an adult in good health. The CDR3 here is CASSLAAGVEETQYF. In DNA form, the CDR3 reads TGCGCCAGCAGCTTGGCCGCGGGGGTCGAGGAGACCCAGTACTTC.